Here is one TCR beta chain with its context. Its matching antigen is unknown. The sample is drawn from a study of beta chain features in type 1 diabetes. Study conclusions and caveats: A moderate, significant TCRB CDR3 shortening appeared in type 1 diabetes across four CD4+ subsets.

Expressed TCRB transcripts were sequenced after all isolated RNA was converted to cDNA. Profiled with immunoSEQ multiplex PCR; TCRdb holds only in-frame clones, not every one. Among 130,000 to 150,000 clones, under 60% were seen once, and the ten largest hold under 0.5%. This CDR3 is built from 15 residues. Germline CDR1 and CDR2: SGHNT and YYREEE (reference sequence). V dropped 5 bases and J dropped 2; count of bases not matched to a gene: 6. This clonotype was obtained from a man younger than 35 in good health. The chain links TRBV5-4 to TRBJ2-1, with 8 nucleotides matching TRBD2. The sample taken for sequencing was Tregs from blood. CDR3: CASRSGAGAYNEQFF. The DNA for the CDR3 is TGTGCCAGCAGATCGGGAGCGGGAGCCTACAATGAGCAGTTCTTC.